The source of this TCR beta chain is a study of cytomegalovirus exposure and HLA in healthy donors. Across the whole study: Early release data held 85 million or so unique TCRs from HLA-typed donors.

PCR amplification relied on 60 Vbeta primers (plus 13 Jbeta primers). Data came from immunoSEQ multiplex PCR; TCRdb stores just in-frame clones and leaves some out. This sample has about 140,000 clones, with just under 80% found just once. This clone was recorded only once. Its target is not known. Donors showed nominal health when sampled, although they likely had unrecorded immune exposures. The study's findings and limits: Reportedly, diagnosis of cytomegalovirus status by the classifier showed high specificity and sensitivity. What TCR beta sequences reportedly achieved was accurate prediction of HLA-A and HLA-B alleles in most subjects.

This TCR derives from a man under 40 in good health and CMV-seronegative. The sample taken for sequencing was PBMCs.

The CDR3 nucleotides are TGTGCCAGCAGCTGGGGGCGGAACACTGAAGCTTTCTTT. Translating it yields CASSWGRNTEAFF. V usage is TRBV5-5 and J usage is TRBJ1-1; TRBD1 might be the D (6 bases). Trimming stripped 3 bases from V and 1 base from J, with 7 bases between. The CDR3 runs to 13 residues. Per the germline V gene, CDR1 is SGHKS and CDR2 is YYEKEE (reference sequence).